Detailed here is one T cell receptor (beta chain). Its antigen is not identified. This record comes from a study of T cell repertoires in cytomegalovirus infection. Study-level information: HLA-B-restricted CMV epitopes that are well studied were used alongside recently identified HLA-C-restricted ones. Indicated by public TCR beta signatures were CMV infection and matching HLA type. Findings and limits, study-wide: The cumulative frequency of public TCR beta families identified carriers of CMV plus the relevant HLA. The ex vivo response showed dominance by HLA-C-restricted CMV-specific TCR beta clonotypes.

The CDR3 is made up of 14 amino acids. V shed 3 bases, J shed 8 bases, and the junction held 6 bases outside the gene matches. Germline assignment: CDR1 MNHEY and CDR2 SMNVEV (reference sequence). One entry per CDR3 protein results from TCRdb running MiXCR on the reads. The table includes about 920,000 distinct CDR3 sequences, roughly 31% detected once. The V gene is TRBV27, the J gene TRBJ2-1; TRBD2 aligns across 8 bases. Sequences were derived from cultured CD8+ T cells from PBMCs, sampled from culture after CMV antigen stimulation. This TCR was sampled from a human donor in good health (CMV status not recorded). Some clones in this sample may be carry-over from other donors' samples. The CDR3 DNA is TGTGCCAGCAGTTTCGGGGGGGGGTGGGATGAGCAGTTCTTC. Amino acid sequence: CASSFGGGWDEQFF.